The 9 T cell receptor beta chains presented below share a single source sample, sequenced in a study of neurological immune-mediated disorders. TCRdb reanalysed the 5' RACE reads using MiXCR and keeps one entry per CDR3 protein. The repertoire consists of approximately 70,000 distinct CDR3 sequences, with 3.5% to 5% occurring once and the leading ten covering 1% to 1.5%. Sequenced material: PBMCs. The receptor source for this set is a man in his thirties or forties with multiple sclerosis.

This clonotype appeared many times. This rearrangement joins TRBV3-1 to TRBJ2-1; 10 bases are shared with TRBD2. The CDR3 consists of 16 residues. CDR1 LGHDT and CDR2 YNNKEL come from the germline V gene (reference sequence). V dropped 4 bases and J dropped 7; count of bases not matched to a gene: 10. CDR3 DNA sequence: TGTGCCAGCAGCCGCAGCGGGGGGGGCCTCCAGAATGAGCAGTTCTTC. This codes for CASSRSGGGLQNEQFF.

This clonotype was detected a few times. The chain employs TRBV2 and TRBJ2-7, with D perhaps TRBD1 or TRBD2 (5 bases each). CDR1 is SNHLY, CDR2 FYNNEI, per germline. The CDR3 is 14 amino acids. V lost 2 bases, J lost 4 bases, and 12 bases lay in between. The CDR3: CASSEQGVLYEQYF. The DNA for the CDR3 is TGTGCCAGCAGTGAACAGGGAGTCCTGTACGAGCAGTACTTC.

This clonotype was recorded a few times. A junction end diverges from the germline sequence, so it may reflect a read error. The gene calls are TRBV2 and TRBJ1-6; TRBD1 matches 9 bases. CDR1 is SNHLY and CDR2 is FYNNEI in the germline V gene. This CDR3 region has 14 residues. As DNA, the CDR3 is TGTGCCACCACAGGGGGCACGGATAATTCACCCCTCAACTTT. Translated, it gives CATTGGTDNSPLNF. Together with reference TRBV2 and TRBJ1-6, the CDR3 gives the full variable domain: EPEVTQTPSHQVTQMGQEVILRCVPISNHLYFYWYRQILGQKVEFLVSFYNNEISEKSEIFDDQFSVERPDGSNFTLKIRSTKLEDSAMYFCATTGGTDNSPLNFGNGTRLTVT.

This clonotype was detected many times. The V and J genes are TRBV4-1 and TRBJ1-6; 8 nucleotides agree with TRBD1. This CDR3 is 15 amino acids long. Germline CDR1 is MGHRA and CDR2 is YSYEKL. V lost 7 bases and J lost 8; bases outside the gene matches: 10. CDR3 bases: TGCGCCAGCACTAACGGCGACAGGGGTTATTCACCCCTCCACTTT. This encodes CASTNGDRGYSPLHF.

This clonotype was observed many times. The chain joins TRBV20-1 to TRBJ2-5; D ambiguous. V gave up 0 bases and J gave up 1 base, with 12 bases separating them. The CDR3 runs to 15 residues. Germline V gives CDR1 DFQATT, CDR2 SNEGSKA (reference sequence). The CDR3 is CSAREFGRSQETQYF. In DNA form, the CDR3 reads TGCAGTGCTAGAGAGTTTGGGCGGAGCCAAGAGACCCAGTACTTC.

This clonotype has at least ten counts. The chain carries TRBV20-1 and TRBJ2-1; 7 positions match TRBD2. The ends lost 3 bases at V and 2 bases at J; junction bases unmatched: 4. Germline loops: CDR1 DFQATT, CDR2 SNEGSKA (reference sequence). This CDR3 spans 14 amino acids. The CDR3 DNA sequence: TGCAGTGCTAGCGAGCGGGGCGCCTACAATGAGCAGTTCTTC. Translated: CSASERGAYNEQFF.

This clonotype came up many times. The chain carries TRBV12-3 or TRBV12-4 and TRBJ1-5, with D maybe TRBD1 (6 bases). Trimming took 1 base from V and 4 from J, leaving 14 bases between them. The CDR3 has 16 amino acids. DNA for the CDR3: TGTGCCAGCAGTTTAGAAGTAGGGACAAGAAATCAGCCCCAGCATTTT. Protein product: CASSLEVGTRNQPQHF.

This clonotype was seen more than once but under ten times. One end of the junction is discordant with germline, which a read error may explain. The chain combines TRBV5-5 with TRBJ1-6, with 7 bases identical to TRBD1. The CDR3 loop spans 13 amino acids. Germline CDR1 and CDR2: SGHKS and YYEKEE (reference sequence). DNA of the CDR3: TGTGCCAGCAGCTCAGACAGGGAGGGCCCCCTCAACTTT. Translating it yields CASSSDREGPLNF.

This clonotype was found many times. The CDR3 DNA reads as TGTGCCTGGAGTCCAGCCACTGAAGCTTTCTTT. It is translated as CAWSPATEAFF. V is TRBV30 and J is TRBJ1-1; the D is unclear. This CDR3 is 11 amino acids long. V shed 2 bases and J shed 4 bases, with 5 bases lying between them. CDR1 GTSNPN and CDR2 SVGIG come from the germline V gene (reference sequence).